The entry that follows covers one TCR beta chain sequence. Germline V gives CDR1 SGHNT, CDR2 YYREEE (reference sequence). The CDR3 runs to 15 residues. V lost 0 bases, J lost 7 bases, and 14 bases lay in between. This specimen comes from a study of shared clonotypes between healthy human individuals. TCRdb's table, derived via immunoSEQ multiplex PCR, lists solely in-frame clones and lacks some. The sample carries millions of clones, more than 80% recorded once. V gene TRBV5-4 combines with J gene TRBJ2-1; no clear D. The receptor was derived from a man aged 18 to 30 in good health. The sequenced sample consisted of naive CD4+ T cells sorted from blood. Subset noted: CD45RA+ positively selected. The CDR3 spells CASSLAQRRRNEQFF. Written as DNA, the CDR3 is TGTGCCAGCAGCTTGGCCCAGCGCAGAAGGAATGAGCAGTTCTTC.